The entry below gives a single TCR beta chain sequence along with its context. Its recognized antigen is unknown. No base quality information exists; no much larger clone differs at one position. Each collaborating institution followed its own protocols to collect whole blood in K2EDTA tubes. For TCRbeta analysis, collaborators shipped samples as frozen whole blood, isolated PBMCs, or DNA extracted from either of those sample types. TCRbeta CDR3 regions were amplified from genomic DNA by means of the immunoSEQ Assay, a bias-controlled multiplex PCR. Concerning the study's data processing: The number of nucleated cells in each sample was estimated by amplification of reference gene primers within the assay. Sequence reads were collapsed and filtered to measure the absolute abundance of every unique TCRbeta CDR3 rearrangement. For each sample, productive Simpson clonality was calculated as the square root of Simpson's diversity index over productive rearrangements. As stored in TCRdb, this immuneACCESS dataset retains in-frame rearrangements with V and J assigned. A fraction of the clones does not appear; measured against another copy, unresolved V genes explain less than half of the discrepancy, and the remainder lacks a known reason. The V and J calls and clone size come from that table; D and trimming were worked out from the DNA. The sample table holds 60,000 or so clones, of which nearly 80% were seen once. Over 25% of the sample is taken by the ten largest.

This record comes from a study of blood T cell repertoires in COVID-19 (dated by TCRdb to 2018 to 2020). The study in broad terms: Samples covering the acute and convalescent phases of COVID-19 were provided by collaborators in the United States, Italy and Spain. The material from the prospective study consisted of cDNA or gDNA derived from T cells, B-cell-depleted T cells, or PBMCs. Samples were obtained from the ongoing ImmuneRACE study (first 160 participants) and from about 1,300 subjects provided by 6 global collaborators. Where available, HLA class I and class II types were obtained from metadata supplied by the sample provider rather than from assay-based typing. Subjects who had been exposed to COVID-19, were actively infected with it, or had recovered from it provided the deeply sampled blood TCRbeta repertoires that made up the dataset. A de-identified subject ID, COVID-19 status, age in years and sex were almost always included in the sample metadata. The repertoires were made available in a free public database intended to serve as a resource for research on the immune response to SARS-CoV-2. What the research found in general, with its limitations: Clinical and demographic metadata were provided uncurated, with the amount varying by source and participant.

The CDR3 runs 16 amino acids, cysteine and phenylalanine included. Just CDR3 DNA is preserved here, 48 bases in frame from base 1. Sequences SNHLY (CDR1) and FYNNEI (CDR2) are obtained from the germline V gene. The V end gives up 0 bases and the J end 7 bases, leaving 6 bases in the junction not matched to a gene. Material: peripheral blood. The clonotype comes from a human donor in a cohort sampled during active COVID-19. The chain is encoded by TRBV2 joined to TRBJ2-1, with 10 bases aligning to TRBD2. The encoded CDR3 is CASSEAGLAGVNEQFF. The bases are TGTGCCAGCAGTGAAGCGGGGCTAGCGGGGGTTAATGAGCAGTTCTTC.